These T cell receptor beta chains were read from a single sample in a study of blood T cell repertoires in COVID-19. The protocol was immunoSEQ multiplex PCR, while the TCRdb copy is restricted to in-frame clones and leaves out a portion. The sample carries roughly 250,000 clones, around 85% recorded once. Sequenced sample: peripheral blood. The receptors come from a woman older than 75 with acute or convalescent COVID-19. The CDR3 runs from the conserved cysteine through the conserved F or W. D genes are given only for firm matches. Part of the rows lack a size; the others show once, few, many or a class for expanded clones.

d_gene: TRBD1; abundance: NA; v_gene: TRBV11-2; j_gene: TRBJ1-1; CDR3aa: CASSLGVGTGGNTEAFF; CDR3nt: TGTGCCAGCAGCTTAGGAGTCGGGACAGGGGGGAACACTGAAGCTTTCTTT
d_gene: NA; abundance: NA; v_gene: TRBV4-2; j_gene: TRBJ2-3; CDR3aa: CASSPRRGGSTDTQYF; CDR3nt: TGTGCCAGCAGCCCTCGAAGGGGGGGGAGCACAGATACGCAGTATTTT
d_gene: TRBD2; abundance: few; v_gene: TRBV3-1/TRBV3-2; j_gene: TRBJ2-5; CDR3aa: CASSQEGLAGGGETQYF; CDR3nt: TGTGCCAGCAGCCAAGAGGGGCTAGCGGGGGGCGGTGAGACCCAGTACTTC
d_gene: NA; abundance: once; v_gene: TRBV28; j_gene: TRBJ2-7; CDR3aa: CASSSRTGSEQYF; CDR3nt: TGTGCCAGCAGTTCCCGTACAGGGTCCGAGCAGTACTTC
d_gene: TRBD1; abundance: once; v_gene: TRBV18; j_gene: TRBJ1-1; CDR3aa: CASSRGTGGDTEAFF; CDR3nt: TGTGCCAGCTCACGAGGGACAGGGGGAGATACTGAAGCTTTCTTT
d_gene: NA; abundance: NA; v_gene: TRBV14; j_gene: TRBJ1-2; CDR3aa: CASSQGLWSGYTF; CDR3nt: TGTGCCAGCAGCCAAGGGCTGTGGTCGGGCTACACCTTC
d_gene: NA; abundance: NA; v_gene: TRBV5-6; j_gene: TRBJ2-3; CDR3aa: CASSLGQMVGDTQYF; CDR3nt: TGTGCCAGCAGCTTGGGACAAATGGTGGGAGATACGCAGTATTTT
d_gene: TRBD1; abundance: NA; v_gene: TRBV7-8; j_gene: TRBJ2-7; CDR3aa: CASSLAGTGGAEQYF; CDR3nt: TGTGCCAGCAGCCTAGCGGGGACAGGGGGAGCCGAGCAGTACTTC
d_gene: NA; abundance: NA; v_gene: TRBV28; j_gene: TRBJ1-5; CDR3aa: CASRASNQPQHF; CDR3nt: TGTGCCAGCAGGGCCTCCAATCAGCCCCAGCATTTT
d_gene: TRBD1; abundance: NA; v_gene: TRBV14; j_gene: TRBJ1-1; CDR3aa: CASSQNPLGGRLNTEAFF; CDR3nt: TGTGCCAGCAGCCAGAACCCTCTAGGGGGCCGTTTGAACACTGAAGCTTTCTTT
d_gene: NA; abundance: NA; v_gene: TRBV2; j_gene: TRBJ2-3; CDR3aa: CASSNRLGGTQYF; CDR3nt: TGTGCCAGCAGTAACAGGCTAGGGGGTACGCAGTATTTT
d_gene: TRBD1; abundance: NA; v_gene: TRBV19; j_gene: TRBJ1-3; CDR3aa: CASSLGTGGTTGNTIYF; CDR3nt: TGTGCCAGTAGTCTCGGGACAGGGGGAACAACTGGAAACACCATATATTTT
d_gene: NA; abundance: NA; v_gene: TRBV6-5; j_gene: TRBJ2-7; CDR3aa: CASSYSTGGLTYEQYF; CDR3nt: TGTGCCAGCAGTTACTCGACGGGGGGCCTTACCTACGAGCAGTACTTC
d_gene: NA; abundance: NA; v_gene: TRBV11-2; j_gene: TRBJ2-7; CDR3aa: CASSLGSQLAVGEQYF; CDR3nt: TGTGCCAGCAGCTTAGGTTCCCAGTTAGCGGTAGGGGAGCAGTACTTC
d_gene: NA; abundance: NA; v_gene: TRBV12-3/TRBV12-4; j_gene: TRBJ2-7; CDR3aa: CASSSTYEQYF; CDR3nt: TGTGCCAGCAGTTCAACCTACGAGCAGTACTTC
d_gene: TRBD1; abundance: NA; v_gene: TRBV19; j_gene: TRBJ1-2; CDR3aa: CASVTGTYGYTF; CDR3nt: TGTGCCAGTGTGACAGGGACCTATGGCTACACCTTC